This TCR beta chain is from a study of cytomegalovirus exposure and HLA in healthy donors. Study findings and constraints: Per published accounts, TCR beta sequences correctly predicted the HLA-A and HLA-B alleles of most subjects.

PCR was performed using 60 Vbeta and 13 Jbeta primers. The protocol was immunoSEQ multiplex PCR, while the TCRdb copy is restricted to in-frame clones and leaves out a portion. The table has 100,000 to 150,000 clones, about 71% seen once; the top ten hold over 2.5%. Notes on this clone: Its antigen is unknown.

In germline, CDR1 is SGDLS, CDR2 YYNGEE. Trimming at V came to 4 bases and at J to 2 bases, leaving 6 bases not matched to a gene. This CDR3 is built from 14 residues. The V call is TRBV9, the J call TRBJ2-7; 7 nucleotides align to TRBD1. The sequenced sample consisted of PBMCs. This sequence originates from a woman aged 50 to 60 in good health and CMV-seronegative. The CDR3 DNA reads TGTGCCAGCAGCCCAGAACAGGGGCCCTACGAGCAGTACTTC. It yields the protein CASSPEQGPYEQYF.